These T cell receptor beta chains were read from a single sample in a study of blood T cell repertoires in COVID-19. Libraries were prepared by immunoSEQ multiplex PCR; TCRdb keeps only in-frame clonotypes and omits some of them. Altogether about 260,000 clones are present, approximately 90% being singletons, with the ten largest covering 2% to 3%. Sequencing was carried out using PBMCs or T cells enriched from blood (not recorded which). These TCRs come from a woman between 18 and 29 years old who had recovered from COVID-19. Both conserved end residues are part of each CDR3. A D gene is named only where the DNA matches it firmly. Expanded clones are given a class, and other clones once, few, many or no size at all.

V: TRBV28; J: TRBJ1-5; D: TRBD1; size: .; CDR3: CASSSGWGTASNQPQHF; DNA: TGTGCCAGCAGTTCGGGCTGGGGGACAGCTAGCAATCAGCCCCAGCATTTT
V: TRBV19; J: TRBJ2-5; D: .; size: .; CDR3: CASSRLGTGETQYF; DNA: TGTGCCAGTAGCCGACTAGGGACCGGGGAGACCCAGTACTTC
V: TRBV7-9; J: TRBJ1-2; D: TRBD1; size: .; CDR3: CASSLGQGKNGYTF; DNA: TGTGCCAGCAGCTTAGGACAGGGTAAAAATGGCTACACCTTC
V: TRBV20-1; J: TRBJ1-5; D: .; size: .; CDR3: CSASKLSSNQPQHF; DNA: TGCAGTGCTAGTAAACTGTCTAGCAATCAGCCCCAGCATTTT
V: TRBV29-1; J: TRBJ2-2; D: .; size: .; CDR3: CSATGWAGELFF; DNA: TGCAGCGCCACAGGGTGGGCCGGGGAGCTGTTTTTT
V: TRBV5-1; J: TRBJ2-3; D: .; size: .; CDR3: CASSGLRAAGTDTQYF; DNA: TGCGCCAGCAGCGGCCTCCGGGCCGCGGGGACAGATACGCAGTATTTT
V: TRBV25-1; J: TRBJ2-5; D: .; size: .; CDR3: CASSDRGLRETQYF; DNA: TGTGCCAGCAGTGACAGGGGATTAAGGGAGACCCAGTACTTC
V: TRBV7-9; J: TRBJ2-4; D: TRBD1; size: .; CDR3: CASSWTGSLNIQYF; DNA: TGTGCCAGCAGCTGGACAGGGTCCTTAAACATTCAGTACTTC
V: TRBV19; J: TRBJ1-2; D: .; size: .; CDR3: CASSIVRTANYGYTF; DNA: TGTGCCAGTAGTATAGTCAGGACAGCTAACTATGGCTACACCTTC
V: TRBV25-1; J: TRBJ2-7; D: TRBD1; size: .; CDR3: CASNAPGQGFEQYF; DNA: TGTGCCAGCAATGCCCCGGGACAGGGATTCGAGCAGTACTTC
V: TRBV29-1; J: TRBJ1-2; D: TRBD1; size: .; CDR3: CSVLPGGFSGYTF; DNA: TGCAGCGTGCTCCCAGGGGGATTTAGTGGCTACACCTTC
V: TRBV7-9; J: TRBJ2-5; D: TRBD1; size: .; CDR3: CASSLDRAKGTQYF; DNA: TGTGCCAGCAGCCTCGACAGGGCCAAGGGGACCCAGTACTTC
V: TRBV10-3; J: TRBJ1-1; D: TRBD1; size: few; CDR3: CATFGQGNTEAFF; DNA: TGTGCCACCTTCGGACAGGGGAACACTGAAGCTTTCTTT
V: TRBV6-4; J: TRBJ2-5; D: TRBD1; size: .; CDR3: CATPGTGAKTQYF; DNA: TGTGCCACCCCGGGGACAGGGGCAAAGACCCAGTACTTC
V: TRBV7-3; J: TRBJ2-1; D: TRBD2; size: few; CDR3: CASSFGGGDYNEQFF; DNA: TGTGCCAGCAGCTTCGGCGGGGGAGATTACAATGAGCAGTTCTTC
V: TRBV11-3; J: TRBJ1-1; D: TRBD1; size: .; CDR3: CASSPGQGMRAFF; DNA: TGTGCCAGCAGCCCCGGACAGGGGATGCGAGCTTTCTTT
V: TRBV15; J: TRBJ2-7; D: .; size: .; CDR3: CATSSDRPYEQYF; DNA: TGTGCCACCAGCAGCGACAGACCCTACGAGCAGTACTTC
V: TRBV6-5; J: TRBJ2-7; D: .; size: .; CDR3: CASSNTHSYEQYF; DNA: TGTGCCAGCAGCAACACCCACTCCTACGAGCAGTACTTC
V: TRBV10-2; J: TRBJ1-2; D: TRBD1; size: .; CDR3: CASSDRDRGLDTF; DNA: TGCGCCAGCAGTGACAGGGACAGGGGATTGGACACCTTC
V: TRBV7-9; J: TRBJ2-7; D: .; size: .; CDR3: CASSSQGDEQYF; DNA: TGTGCCAGCAGCTCTCAGGGTGACGAGCAGTACTTC
V: TRBV6-5; J: TRBJ2-3; D: .; size: many; CDR3: CASRPYYQTDTQYF; DNA: TGTGCCAGCAGGCCCTACTACCAGACAGATACGCAGTATTTT
V: TRBV2; J: TRBJ1-4; D: TRBD1; size: .; CDR3: CASGDRVPNEKLFF; DNA: TGTGCCAGCGGGGACAGGGTGCCTAATGAAAAACTGTTTTTT
V: TRBV5-4; J: TRBJ1-2; D: .; size: .; CDR3: CASSEGGHPLNGYTF; DNA: TGTGCCAGCAGCGAGGGAGGACATCCCCTAAATGGCTACACCTTC
V: TRBV7-9; J: TRBJ1-1; D: .; size: .; CDR3: CASSFSFSTEAFF; DNA: TGTGCCAGCAGCTTTAGTTTTAGCACTGAAGCTTTCTTT
V: TRBV20-1; J: TRBJ2-5; D: TRBD2; size: .; CDR3: CSASWASGAQETQYF; DNA: TGCAGTGCTAGTTGGGCTAGCGGGGCTCAAGAGACCCAGTACTTC
V: TRBV11-2; J: TRBJ2-1; D: TRBD2; size: .; CDR3: CASSPRLAGGTYNEQFF; DNA: TGTGCCAGCAGCCCGAGGCTAGCGGGGGGCACCTACAATGAGCAGTTCTTC
V: TRBV5-4; J: TRBJ2-2; D: TRBD1; size: .; CDR3: CASSLGTGGYTGELFF; DNA: TGTGCCAGCAGCTTAGGGACAGGGGGCTACACCGGGGAGCTGTTTTTT
V: TRBV6-6; J: TRBJ1-2; D: .; size: .; CDR3: CASSYSILPRDGYTF; DNA: TGTGCCAGCAGTTACTCGATACTCCCCCGGGATGGCTACACCTTC
V: TRBV4-1; J: TRBJ2-2; D: .; size: once; CDR3: CASSRASGAQLNTGELFF; DNA: TGCGCCAGCAGCCGCGCCTCAGGGGCCCAATTGAACACCGGGGAGCTGTTTTTT
V: TRBV6-5; J: TRBJ1-6; D: TRBD1; size: .; CDR3: CASSRQGTFSPLHF; DNA: TGTGCCAGCAGTCGACAGGGTACTTTTTCACCCCTCCACTTT
V: TRBV6-5; J: TRBJ2-7; D: .; size: few; CDR3: CASTRGRGSEQYF; DNA: TGTGCCAGCACTAGGGGCAGGGGAAGCGAGCAGTACTTC
V: TRBV6-5; J: TRBJ1-2; D: .; size: once; CDR3: CASSYRGSRVYGYTF; DNA: TGTGCCAGCAGTTACAGGGGGTCTAGGGTCTATGGCTACACCTTC
V: TRBV4-1; J: TRBJ2-1; D: TRBD2; size: .; CDR3: CASSQFGAGSSYNEQFF; DNA: TGCGCCAGCAGCCAATTTGGAGCGGGGAGCTCCTACAATGAGCAGTTCTTC
V: TRBV4-2; J: TRBJ1-1; D: .; size: .; CDR3: CASSQDNTGSTEAFF; DNA: TGTGCCAGCAGCCAAGATAATACGGGGTCGACTGAAGCTTTCTTT
V: TRBV10-1; J: TRBJ1-3; D: .; size: .; CDR3: CASSEDSPSGNTIYF; DNA: TGCGCCAGCAGTGAGGACAGCCCCTCTGGAAACACCATATATTTT
V: TRBV5-3; J: TRBJ1-2; D: .; size: .; CDR3: CARSLDEGRGNYGYTF; DNA: TGTGCCAGAAGCTTGGACGAAGGGAGGGGTAACTATGGCTACACCTTC
V: TRBV5-7; J: TRBJ2-2; D: .; size: once; CDR3: CASSHQTEDTGELFF; DNA: TGTGCCAGCAGCCACCAGACCGAGGACACCGGGGAGCTGTTTTTT
V: TRBV28; J: TRBJ1-1; D: TRBD1; size: .; CDR3: CASSHHTGGGTEAFF; DNA: TGTGCCAGCAGTCATCACACAGGGGGTGGAACTGAAGCTTTCTTT
V: TRBV29-1; J: TRBJ1-1; D: TRBD1; size: .; CDR3: CSAVDRVRTEAFF; DNA: TGCAGCGCTGTAGACAGGGTTCGCACTGAAGCTTTCTTT
V: TRBV19; J: TRBJ1-1; D: .; size: .; CDR3: CASSIDGAANTEAFF; DNA: TGTGCCAGTAGTATAGATGGGGCAGCGAACACTGAAGCTTTCTTT
V: TRBV28; J: TRBJ1-5; D: .; size: .; CDR3: CASSPRESNQPQHF; DNA: TGTGCCAGCAGTCCGCGGGAGAGCAATCAGCCCCAGCATTTT
V: TRBV3-1/TRBV3-2; J: TRBJ1-6; D: .; size: .; CDR3: CASSRRDSPLHF; DNA: TGTGCCAGCAGCCGCAGGGATTCACCCCTCCACTTT
V: TRBV25-1; J: TRBJ1-1; D: .; size: once; CDR3: CASSDSARTSEAFF; DNA: TGTGCCAGCAGTGATTCGGCAAGGACAAGTGAAGCTTTCTTT
V: TRBV5-1; J: TRBJ2-3; D: TRBD1; size: once; CDR3: CASSSQGQGTDTQYF; DNA: TGCGCCAGCAGCTCCCAGGGACAGGGCACAGATACGCAGTATTTT
V: TRBV11-2; J: TRBJ2-3; D: TRBD1; size: once; CDR3: CASSLLGTGGTDTQYF; DNA: TGTGCCAGCAGCCTACTCGGGACAGGGGGCACAGATACGCAGTATTTT
V: TRBV21-1; J: TRBJ2-1; D: .; size: .; CDR3: CASSKDRGDSGGSYNEQFF; DNA: TGTGCCAGCAGCAAAGATCGGGGAGACAGCGGGGGCTCCTACAATGAGCAGTTCTTC
V: TRBV3-1/TRBV3-2; J: TRBJ1-1; D: .; size: .; CDR3: CASSQAAGLGEAFF; DNA: TGTGCCAGCAGCCAAGCGGCGGGGTTAGGTGAAGCTTTCTTT
V: TRBV10-3; J: TRBJ1-6; D: .; size: once; CDR3: CAISESATGIDPLHF; DNA: TGTGCCATCAGTGAGTCGGCTACAGGGATCGATCCCCTCCACTTT
V: TRBV18; J: TRBJ1-1; D: TRBD1; size: .; CDR3: CASSPDRGVGEAFF; DNA: TGTGCCAGCTCACCCGACAGGGGTGTTGGTGAAGCTTTCTTT
V: TRBV29-1; J: TRBJ1-1; D: .; size: .; CDR3: CSAAGINTEAFF; DNA: TGCAGCGCCGCGGGGATTAACACTGAAGCTTTCTTT
V: TRBV11-3; J: TRBJ1-6; D: TRBD1; size: .; CDR3: CASSLGQGYNSPLHF; DNA: TGTGCCAGCAGCTTAGGACAGGGGTATAATTCACCCCTCCACTTT
V: TRBV28; J: TRBJ2-3; D: .; size: .; CDR3: CASSLIHPSTDTQYF; DNA: TGTGCCAGCAGTTTGATACACCCTAGCACAGATACGCAGTATTTT
V: TRBV2; J: TRBJ1-2; D: TRBD1; size: .; CDR3: CASSEEGQGIGGYTF; DNA: TGTGCCAGCAGTGAAGAAGGACAGGGGATAGGGGGCTACACCTTC
V: TRBV19; J: TRBJ1-3; D: TRBD1; size: .; CDR3: CASSKMTGGYSGNTIYF; DNA: TGTGCCAGTAGTAAAATGACAGGGGGATACTCTGGAAACACCATATATTTT
V: TRBV29-1; J: TRBJ1-1; D: .; size: .; CDR3: CSVSDRGGWNTEAFF; DNA: TGCAGCGTTTCCGACCGTGGGGGGTGGAACACTGAAGCTTTCTTT